The next 32 T cell receptor beta chains were all read from a single sample in a study of cytomegalovirus exposure and HLA in healthy donors. 13 Jbeta primers and 60 Vbeta primers were used for the PCR. Sequenced by immunoSEQ multiplex PCR; TCRdb stores in-frame clones only, minus some. The data contain 120,000 to 150,000 clones, about 79% of them seen just once; the ten biggest clones take up 1.7%. Sequencing was performed on PBMCs. The source of these receptors is a woman in her 30s in good health and CMV-seronegative.

The gene calls are TRBV2 and TRBJ1-6; 8 nucleotides match TRBD1. This CDR3 region has 14 residues. Trimming removed 6 bases from V and 11 bases from J; junction bases left unmatched: 9. Germline V CDR1 and CDR2: SNHLY, FYNNEI. The CDR3 DNA sequence: TGTGCCAGCAGACAGGGGGTGAATTTGACACCCCTCCACTTT. Its protein is CASRQGVNLTPLHF.

The chain links TRBV4-1 to TRBJ1-1, with 7 bases aligning to TRBD1. Germline-derived CDR1 and CDR2 are MGHRA and YSYEKL. The trim removed 0 bases at V and 1 base at J, leaving 8 bases unmatched. The CDR3 sequence is 17 residues long. The DNA of the CDR3 is TGCGCCAGCAGCCAAGATTGGGACAGCCCCTGGAACACTGAAGCTTTCTTT. It translates to CASSQDWDSPWNTEAFF.

A few counts support this clone. The chain has TRBV5-4 and TRBJ2-5; D possibly corresponds to TRBD2 (6 bases). The CDR3 has 15 amino acids. Germline CDR1 reads SGHNT; CDR2 reads YYREEE (reference sequence). V lost 0 bases and J lost 2, with 11 bases in between. The CDR3 sequence: CASSLEGLSQETQYF. The DNA for the CDR3 is TGTGCCAGCAGCTTGGAGGGACTCTCACAAGAGACCCAGTACTTC.

This chain uses TRBV7-3 with TRBJ1-1; no clear D. The CDR3 has 14 amino acids. The V end lost 5 bases, the J end lost 1 base, and 11 bases lay between the germline ends. Germline V lookup: CDR1 SGHTA, CDR2 FQGTGA. Written as DNA, the CDR3 is TGTGCCAGCAGCCCTAATGCCCCGAACACTGAAGCTTTCTTT. It specifies CASSPNAPNTEAFF.

The chain combines TRBV5-6 with TRBJ1-2; D perhaps matches TRBD1 (6 bases). The CDR3 totals 14 residues. Germline values: CDR1 SGHDT, CDR2 YYEEEE. Trimming took 0 bases from V and 2 from J, leaving 8 bases between them. The CDR3 sequence: CASSLEGGNYGYTF. The CDR3 coding sequence is TGTGCCAGCAGCTTGGAGGGGGGGAACTATGGCTACACCTTC.

CDR3 sequence reads: CASSPVRDLRNTEAFF. The CDR3 nucleotides are TGTGCCAGCAGCCCCGTACGGGATCTACGGAACACTGAAGCTTTCTTT. The chain uses TRBV5-4 and TRBJ1-1, with no clear D. Trimming stripped 4 bases from V and 1 base from J, with 17 bases between. The germline CDR1 and CDR2 sequences are SGHNT and YYREEE (reference sequence). This CDR3 is built from 16 residues.

CDR3 region: CASSLAVRGLSDTQYF. For the CDR3, the DNA is TGTGCCAGCAGCTTGGCCGTGCGGGGGTTATCAGATACGCAGTATTTT. The V and J genes are TRBV5-4 and TRBJ2-3; 7 nucleotides match TRBD2. V gave up 0 bases and J gave up 4 bases; unmatched junction bases: 8. Germline-derived CDR1 and CDR2 are SGHNT and YYREEE (reference sequence). This CDR3 is built from 16 residues.

The genes are TRBV6-5 and TRBJ1-4, with D perhaps matching TRBD1 (5 bases). Trimming stripped 5 bases from V and 0 bases from J, with 10 bases between. This CDR3 spans 15 amino acids. The V gene's germline CDR1 is MNHEY and CDR2 SVGAGI. CDR3: CASSPTGATNEKLFF. The CDR3 DNA is TGTGCCAGCAGTCCTACAGGTGCAACTAATGAAAAACTGTTTTTT.

This clone was found a few times. The chain joins TRBV27 to TRBJ2-1; 11 positions match TRBD2. CDR1 is MNHEY, CDR2 SMNVEV, per germline (reference sequence). The CDR3 has 17 residues. V was clipped by 3 bases and J by 2 bases; unmatched bases: 6. The CDR3 here is CASSLPGTSGTYNEQFF. CDR3 nucleotide sequence: TGTGCCAGCAGTTTGCCAGGGACTAGCGGTACCTACAATGAGCAGTTCTTC.

V is TRBV4-2 and J is TRBJ2-7; TRBD2 matches 7 bases. The CDR3 covers 15 residues. Germline trimming cut 2 bases from V and 4 bases from J; bases unmatched to any gene: 8. Germline V gene data show CDR1 as LGHNA and CDR2 as YNFKEQ. The CDR3 nucleotides read TGTGCCAGCAGCCAAACCACGACTAGCTCATACGAGCAGTACTTC. Its translation: CASSQTTTSSYEQYF.

The rearrangement links TRBV29-1 to TRBJ2-7; 12 nucleotides align to TRBD2. V shed 5 bases, J shed 3 bases, and the junction held 2 bases outside the gene matches. This CDR3 spans 13 amino acids. Looked up from germline, CDR1 is SQVTM and CDR2 is ANQGSEA. Here the CDR3 DNA reads TGCAGCGTTCTAGCGGGGGGGCACTACGAGCAGTACTTC. As protein: CSVLAGGHYEQYF.

This clone was observed a few times. The chain has TRBV6-5 and TRBJ1-5; D gene uncertain. Trimming cost V 4 bases and J 1 base, with 8 bases left between them. The germline V gene encodes CDR1 MNHEY and CDR2 SVGAGI. The CDR3 totals 14 residues. The CDR3: CASSSHSSNQPQHF. The CDR3, as DNA: TGTGCCAGCAGTTCCCACTCAAGCAATCAGCCCCAGCATTTT.

This chain connects TRBV11-2 to TRBJ1-1; no definite D call. Trimming cost V 0 bases and J 0 bases, with 5 bases left between them. This CDR3 contains 14 residues. Looked up from germline, CDR1 is SGHAT and CDR2 is FQNNGV. The CDR3: CASSLEFMNTEAFF. The CDR3 nucleotides are TGTGCCAGCAGCTTAGAGTTCATGAACACTGAAGCTTTCTTT.

This chain links TRBV5-1 with TRBJ2-5, with D maybe TRBD2 (6 bases). This CDR3 spans 13 amino acids. Germline CDR1 reads SGHRS; CDR2 reads YFSETQ. V lost 7 bases and J 5 bases, leaving 15 bases between the germline ends. The CDR3 DNA reads as TGCGCCAGCGGGGGGATTATAGGGGAGACCCAGTACTTC. It codes for CASGGIIGETQYF.

This sequence joins TRBV19 and TRBJ1-5; 9 positions agree with TRBD1. CDR3 length equals 18 residues. V dropped 5 bases and J dropped 2; count of bases not matched to a gene: 13. Germline V gene sequence: CDR1 LNHDA, CDR2 SQIVND (reference sequence). The CDR3 nucleotides read TGTGCCAGTAGTCTAGTCCCGGGACAGGGATCGGGCAATCAGCCCCAGCATTTT. This codes for CASSLVPGQGSGNQPQHF. The full variable domain, completed using reference TRBV19 and TRBJ1-5, is DGGITQSPKYLFRKEGQNVTLSCEQNLNHDAMYWYRQDPGQGLRLIYYSQIVNDFQKGDIAEGYSVSREKKESFPLTVTSAQKNPTAFYLCASSLVPGQGSGNQPQHFGDGTRLSIL.

The rearrangement joins TRBV5-8 to TRBJ1-2, with D possibly matching TRBD1 (5 bases). This CDR3 contains 16 residues. In germline, CDR1 is SGHTS, CDR2 YDEGEE. V lost 0 bases and J lost 4, with 16 bases in between. CDR3 DNA sequence: TGTGCCAGCAGCTTGGCGTTATTGGGAAGGGGCTATGGCTACACCTTC. Protein: CASSLALLGRGYGYTF.

The rearrangement links TRBV5-1 to TRBJ1-2, with D hard to call. V was shortened by 1 base and J by 2 bases, with 6 bases between the two germline ends. The germline gives CDR1 SGHRS, CDR2 YFSETQ. The CDR3 extends over 13 amino acids. CDR3 DNA sequence: TGCGCCAGCAGCTTGAGAGGGAACTATGGCTACACCTTC. This sequence encodes CASSLRGNYGYTF.

The chain combines TRBV7-9 with TRBJ1-2, with D unclear. Looked up from germline, CDR1 is SEHNR and CDR2 is FQNEAQ (reference sequence). This CDR3 region has 15 residues. Trimming removed 2 bases from V and 5 bases from J, with 15 bases in between. CDR3 bases: TGTGCCAGCAGCTTAACCGCCGGGAGAGGATATGGCTACACCTTC. Its translation: CASSLTAGRGYGYTF.

CDR3 sequence reads: CASSELVYGYTF. CDR3 coding DNA: TGTGCCAGCAGTGAGTTGGTCTATGGCTACACCTTC. The rearrangement uses TRBV6-5 and TRBJ1-2; D not certain. This CDR3 comprises 12 residues. The V and J ends lost 5 bases and 4 bases respectively, with 8 bases between them. Germline V gene lookup returns CDR1 MNHEY and CDR2 SVGAGI.

The chain couples TRBV5-1 to TRBJ2-7, with D maybe TRBD2 (5 bases). The CDR3 has 13 residues. Germline V gene sequence: CDR1 SGHRS, CDR2 YFSETQ. V lost 5 bases and J lost 2, with 11 bases in between. DNA of the CDR3: TGCGCCAGCAGGGACTCGGTCCCCTACGAGCAGTACTTC. Its translation: CASRDSVPYEQYF.

The chain joins TRBV5-1 to TRBJ2-2; 9 nucleotides line up with TRBD1. Germline assignment: CDR1 SGHRS and CDR2 YFSETQ. There are 16 residues in the CDR3. J lost 6 bases, V lost 1 base, and 7 bases had no gene match. Here the CDR3 DNA reads TGCGCCAGCAGCTTGACTACCGGGACAGGGTCCGGGGAGCTGTTTTTT. Translating it yields CASSLTTGTGSGELFF.

CDR3 in DNA: TGTGCCAGCAGCGTTACAGGGGCGGTTAATGAAAAACTGTTTTTT. Residues: CASSVTGAVNEKLFF. The V call is TRBV9, the J call TRBJ1-4; TRBD1 agrees at 7 bases. V was clipped by 2 bases and J by 4 bases; unmatched bases: 5. The CDR3 length is 15 residues. Germline V CDR1 and CDR2: SGDLS, YYNGEE.

V usage is TRBV10-3 and J usage is TRBJ1-3, with TRBD1 as a possible D gene (5 bases). Trimming removed 6 bases at V and 9 bases at J, with 18 bases between. This CDR3 has 14 amino acids. Germline lookup yields CDR1 ENHRY and CDR2 SYGVKD. CDR3 sequence reads: CAISLTVESGTIYF. CDR3 DNA: TGTGCCATCAGCCTGACAGTTGAATCGGGCACCATATATTTT.

This sequence joins TRBV5-6 and TRBJ1-2; no clear D gene. Germline CDR1 is SGHDT and CDR2 is YYEEEE. CDR3 length equals 15 residues. Deletions cut 0 bases from V and 0 bases from J, with 9 bases between. The CDR3 nucleotides are TGTGCCAGCAGCTTGGAGAGCCGTCCTAACTATGGCTACACCTTC. Residues: CASSLESRPNYGYTF.

The V gene is TRBV10-3, the J gene TRBJ1-3, with D possibly TRBD1 on 5 matching bases. V lost 6 bases to trimming and J lost 3 bases, with 12 bases between them. This CDR3 comprises 14 residues. Germline assignment: CDR1 ENHRY and CDR2 SYGVKD. The CDR3 here is CAISRGEVGNTIYF. The CDR3, as DNA: TGTGCCATCAGCCGGGGGGAAGTTGGAAACACCATATATTTT.

The rearrangement links TRBV15 to TRBJ1-4; D might be TRBD1 (6 bases). V was clipped by 0 bases and J by 8 bases, with 10 bases between them. CDR1 and CDR2 (germline): LNHNV, YYDKDF (reference sequence). The CDR3 loop spans 14 amino acids. CDR3 coding DNA: TGTGCCACCAGCAGAGACAGGGGCCCCGAAAAACTGTTTTTT. Its protein product is CATSRDRGPEKLFF.

The chain employs TRBV19 and TRBJ1-1; D unresolved. V was shortened by 4 bases and J by 0 bases, with 12 bases between the two germline ends. CDR3 length: 15 residues. Germline V gene lookup returns CDR1 LNHDA and CDR2 SQIVND (reference sequence). The CDR3 reads CASSSIGLMNTEAFF. For the CDR3, the DNA is TGTGCCAGTAGTAGTATAGGACTCATGAACACTGAAGCTTTCTTT.

The rearrangement joins TRBV29-1 to TRBJ1-1; the D is unclear. The germline gives CDR1 SQVTM, CDR2 ANQGSEA. V gave up 5 bases and J gave up 3 bases, with 7 bases separating them. The CDR3 consists of 11 residues. The CDR3 DNA follows: TGCAGCGTTCAGGTTTACACTGAAGCTTTCTTT. This sequence encodes CSVQVYTEAFF.

The chain carries TRBV13 and TRBJ2-6; D uncertain. Germline V gene sequence: CDR1 PRHDT, CDR2 FYEKMQ (reference sequence). The V gene lost 0 bases and the J gene lost 0 bases, with 3 bases spanning the gap. This CDR3 has 15 amino acids. The CDR3 spells CASSLGSSGANVLTF. The CDR3 bases are TGTGCCAGCAGCTTAGGGAGCTCTGGGGCCAACGTCCTGACTTTC.

The chain is built from TRBV29-1 and TRBJ1-1; no clear D. The germline gives CDR1 SQVTM, CDR2 ANQGSEA. This CDR3 region has 8 residues. V gave up 6 bases and J gave up 14 bases, with 10 bases separating them. CDR3 protein: CSVGVDFF. The CDR3 nucleotides are TGCAGCGTCGGGGTTGACTTCTTT.

The rearrangement joins TRBV19 to TRBJ1-1; no clear D gene. V was shortened by 9 bases and J by 11 bases, with 19 bases between the two germline ends. Germline V lookup: CDR1 LNHDA, CDR2 SQIVND (reference sequence). The CDR3 runs 12 residues. The CDR3 DNA follows: TGTGCCAGCAGAAGCCTGCGGACTATGGCTTTCTTT. As protein: CASRSLRTMAFF.

The chain has TRBV6-4 and TRBJ1-2; D is unresolved. Between the trimmed V and J ends, which lost 0 bases and 8 bases, there was a span of 10 bases. The CDR3 loop spans 13 amino acids. Germline CDR1 is MRHNA and CDR2 is SNTAGT. This CDR3 is CASSDSSTEGYTF. The CDR3 DNA reads as TGTGCCAGCAGTGACTCGAGTACGGAGGGCTACACCTTC.